Below, 5 T cell receptor beta chains from the same sample are listed, as sequenced in a study of blood T cell repertoires in COVID-19. TCRdb's table, derived via immunoSEQ multiplex PCR, lists solely in-frame clones and lacks some. The sample carries 150,000 to 200,000 clones, 88% recorded once. The sequenced material came from PBMCs or T cells enriched from blood (not recorded which). Receptors were obtained from a woman under 30 who had recovered from COVID-19.

This sequence joins TRBV7-2 and TRBJ2-2; tentative D call: TRBD1 (5 bases). Germline lookup yields CDR1 SGHTA and CDR2 FQGNSA. The V and J ends lost 7 bases and 7 bases respectively, with 19 bases between them. The CDR3 totals 15 residues. CDR3: CASKGRGRRDGELFF. The CDR3 DNA is TGTGCCAGCAAAGGGCGAGGTCGCAGGGACGGGGAGCTGTTTTTT.

This rearrangement joins TRBV10-3 to TRBJ1-1, with D perhaps matching TRBD1 (5 bases). This CDR3 region has 13 residues. CDR1 ENHRY and CDR2 SYGVKD come from the germline V gene. The germline V and J ends were trimmed by 4 bases and 7 bases, with 13 bases remaining between them. The CDR3 sequence is CAISVKGAHEAFF. CDR3 coding DNA: TGTGCCATCAGTGTAAAAGGGGCCCATGAAGCTTTCTTT.

The rearrangement links TRBV28 to TRBJ1-1, with no clear D. The CDR3 sequence is 13 residues long. Germline assignment: CDR1 MDHEN and CDR2 SYDVKM. Between the trimmed V and J ends, which lost 5 bases and 1 base, there was a span of 8 bases. The CDR3 nucleotides are TGTGCCAGCAGTCTAAGTTCGAACACTGAAGCTTTCTTT. Translated: CASSLSSNTEAFF.

The rearrangement links TRBV15 to TRBJ2-7; 9 bases fit TRBD2. V lost 8 bases, J lost 7 bases, and 15 bases stayed unmatched. There are 15 residues in the CDR3. Germline V gene lookup returns CDR1 LNHNV and CDR2 YYDKDF (reference sequence). CDR3 coding DNA: TGTGCCACCGCCCTTTCAACGCGGGAGGGCCGAGAGCAGTACTTC. Its protein is CATALSTREGREQYF.

Details on this clone: Mismatch with germline at one junction end may stem from a read error. The V call is TRBV6-5, the J call TRBJ1-2, with a tentative D call TRBD1 (6 bases). CDR1 and CDR2 from the germline V gene are MNHEY and SVGAGI. CDR3 length equals 13 residues. CDR3 region: CASIYGGNYGYTF. CDR3 DNA: TGTGCCAGCATTTACGGGGGCAACTATGGCTACACCTTC.